These 10 T cell receptor beta chains were all obtained from the same sample, sequenced in a study of T cells in localized non-small cell lung cancer (dated by TCRdb to the early 2020s). The library was generated by the immunoSEQ multiplex PCR assay. Sourced from immuneACCESS, this table was stored by TCRdb with only in-frame sequences that have V and J called. A share of the clones is absent; for the studies checked, an unresolved V gene accounts for under half, and the remainder has no known explanation. In this sample the table shows about 4,800 clones, more than 30% of which occur a single time. Clones ranked in the top ten supply approximately 12% of the sample. Sequences were derived from lung tumor tissue, sampled before any cancer treatment. The receptors were sampled from a male donor at least 60 years old with stage III lung adenocarcinoma.

The chain recombines TRBV6-8 with TRBJ2-3; 9 bases are shared with TRBD2. Germline loops: CDR1 MNHGY, CDR2 SAAAGT. The CDR3 is made up of 14 amino acids. Trimming removed 6 bases from V and 3 bases from J; junction bases left unmatched: 4. The CDR3 sequence is CASRAGGLTDTQYF. CDR3 nucleotide sequence: TGTGCCAGCAGGGCGGGAGGGTTAACAGATACGCAGTATTTT.

This clone was observed a handful of times. The chain combines TRBV28 with TRBJ1-1; maybe TRBD1 (5 bases). The V end was cut by 0 bases, the J end by 2 bases, with 13 bases between. From germline, CDR1 is MDHEN and CDR2 SYDVKM. The CDR3 length is 16 residues. This CDR3 reads CASSLWIGVINTEAFF. CDR3 in DNA: TGTGCCAGCAGTTTATGGATAGGGGTTATCAACACTGAAGCTTTCTTT.

This chain joins TRBV12-1 and TRBJ2-7; the listed D gene, TRBD2, was not tested against the DNA. TRBV12-1 is deemed a pseudogene. CDR3 size: 19 residues. CDR3 in DNA: TGTGCCAGCAGCTTTCAGACTAGCGGCCTCAGATTTGAATGCTACGAGCAGTACTTC. It encodes CASSFQTSGLRFECYEQYF.

CDR3 in amino acids: CASSSLLAGGNTGELFF. DNA for the CDR3: TGCGCCAGCAGCTCATTACTAGCGGGAGGGAACACCGGGGAGCTGTTTTTT. This sequence joins TRBV5-1 and TRBJ2-2; TRBD2 matches at 12 bases. V gave up 3 bases and J gave up 1 base; unmatched junction bases: 4. CDR3 length equals 17 residues. Germline V gene data show CDR1 as SGHRS and CDR2 as YFSETQ.

The chain carries TRBV30 and TRBJ2-3, with a possible D match to TRBD2 (6 bases). The CDR3 extends over 14 amino acids. CDR1 is GTSNPN and CDR2 is SVGIG in the germline V gene (reference sequence). Trimming left V 3 bases short and J 2 bases short, with 12 bases between. Here the CDR3 reads CAWSDAGTTDTQYF. The CDR3 nucleotides read TGTGCCTGGAGCGACGCGGGAACCACAGATACGCAGTATTTT.

The sample holds a few counts of this clone. The rearrangement links TRBV11-3 to TRBJ2-7; maybe TRBD1 (6 bases). This CDR3 is 14 amino acids long. With 6 bases removed from V and 2 bases from J, the gap between germline ends came to 14 bases. Per the germline V gene, CDR1 is SGHNT and CDR2 is YENEEA. CDR3 residues: CASSPGTRTYEQYF. The CDR3 bases are TGTGCCAGCAGTCCCGGGACACGTACCTACGAGCAGTACTTC.

By its share, this clone is medium-sized. J is TRBJ2-7 and V is TRBV6-8; weak D call: TRBD2 (5 bases). The CDR3 covers 12 residues. The V gene's germline CDR1 is MNHGY and CDR2 SAAAGT. V was trimmed by 7 bases and J by 3 bases, leaving 10 bases between them. This chain's CDR3 is CASMYGNYEQYF. DNA of the CDR3: TGTGCCAGCATGTACGGGAACTACGAGCAGTACTTC.

J is TRBJ1-3 and V is TRBV6-8; D is undetermined. The CDR3 is made up of 13 amino acids. With 4 bases removed from V and 2 bases from J, the gap between germline ends came to 6 bases. CDR1 is MNHGY, CDR2 SAAAGT, per germline. The chain's CDR3 is CASSSPPGNTIYF. CDR3 bases: TGTGCCAGCAGTTCCCCGCCTGGAAACACCATATATTTT.

The table lists this clone with a count of one. The chain uses TRBV30 and TRBJ2-1; D might be TRBD1 or TRBD2, each matching 5 bases. The CDR3 is 14 amino acids. Germline CDR1 reads GTSNPN; CDR2 reads SVGIG (reference sequence). Trimming cost V 8 bases and J 0 bases, with 14 bases left between them. CDR3 region: CALGVGTSYNEQFF. The CDR3, as DNA: TGTGCCCTCGGGGTCGGGACCTCCTACAATGAGCAGTTCTTC.

The chain recombines TRBV19 with TRBJ2-2; 11 nucleotides line up with TRBD2. Trimming cost V 7 bases and J 4 bases; bases outside gene matches: 8. CDR1 is LNHDA and CDR2 is SQIVND in the germline V gene (reference sequence). CDR3 length equals 16 residues. CDR3 amino acids: CASTLSGRAPTGELFF. CDR3 DNA: TGTGCCAGTACCCTTAGCGGGAGGGCCCCCACCGGGGAGCTGTTTTTT.